The sequence of this TCR beta chain was determined in a study of blood T cell repertoires in COVID-19. Study context: Samples came from the United States, Italy and Spain, spanning acute and convalescent COVID-19. The analysed material was cDNA or gDNA that came from T cells, B-cell-depleted T cells, or PBMCs.

In the source study's methods: Nucleated cell number was recorded as an estimate derived from reference gene primer amplification. Assay used: immunoSEQ multiplex PCR; TCRdb lists only in-frame clones, some missing. The DNA gave D and trimming, while V, J and clone size come from that table. The sample shows 50,000 to 55,000 clones, around 86% of them seen only once. CDR3 length: 16 residues. Germline lookup yields CDR1 WSHSY and CDR2 SAAADI. The J segment lost 0 bases and the V segment lost 0 bases, leaving 2 bases of the junction unmatched. The J gene is TRBJ2-4, the V gene TRBV10-2; 7 bases line up with TRBD1. The sample taken for sequencing was peripheral blood. This receptor was taken from an elderly man with acute or convalescent COVID-19. The CDR3 nucleotides are TGCGCCAGCAGTGAGTCGGACAGGCTAGCCAAAAACATTCAGTACTTC. The encoded protein is CASSESDRLAKNIQYF.